The text below deals with one TCR beta chain. Antigen specificity is unknown. These data belong to a study of type 1 regulatory T cells. About the research overall: T-allo10 is a Tr1-enriched, alloantigen-specific CD4 T cell product made in vitro.

V shed 6 bases and J 0 bases; nucleotides not matched to a gene: 8. Per the germline V gene, CDR1 is DFQATT and CDR2 is SNEGSKA (reference sequence). The CDR3 length is 15 residues. Points from the study as a whole: Tr1 cells had a more restricted TCR repertoire than non-Tr1 cells.

From the reads, TCRdb called clonotypes with MiXCR, one entry per CDR3 protein. This sample yields about 62,000 distinct CDR3 sequences, of which approximately 60% are seen a single time; about 1.7% belongs to the top ten. The chain carries TRBV20-1 and TRBJ2-3; 8 positions agree with TRBD2. The material sequenced was cultured non-Tr1 T cells, either the whole culture or a sorted T cell fraction (not recorded which). The sequence was obtained from a human donor in good health. The DNA of the CDR3 is TGCAGTGCCCAACTAGCGGTCCTTAGCACAGATACGCAGTATTTT. It translates to CSAQLAVLSTDTQYF.